This is a list of T cell receptor beta chains from one sample in a study of OX40 agonist ivuxolimab in advanced cancers. Only in-frame clones appear in the TCRdb table, and some are missing; sequencing was by immunoSEQ multiplex PCR. This table holds about 80,000 clones, roughly 87% found once. Sample: CD4+ or CD8+ T cells sorted from blood, taken in a trial of the OX40 agonist ivuxolimab. These receptor sequences come from an adult with an advanced solid tumor such as melanoma, head and neck, liver or kidney cancer. CDR3s include the opening cysteine and the closing phenylalanine or tryptophan. Each record gives: clone size, D gene, J gene, V gene, CDR3 protein, CDR3 DNA. The D gene is left open where the match is weak. Only part of the rows carry a size: once, few, many, or a class if the clone is expanded.

few . TRBJ1-2 TRBV5-6 CASSLVSGNYGYTF TGTGCCAGCAGCTTGGTTTCAGGGAACTATGGCTACACCTTC
. TRBD1 TRBJ1-5 TRBV6-6 CASKLTGGQNQPQHF TGTGCCAGCAAACTCACAGGGGGGCAGAATCAGCCCCAGCATTTT
few . TRBJ1-2 TRBV28 CASSLWTGGNYGYTF TGTGCCAGCAGTTTATGGACAGGCGGGAACTATGGCTACACCTTC
. TRBD2 TRBJ2-1 TRBV6-5 CASSNVAGGREQFF TGTGCCAGCAGTAACGTAGCGGGAGGTCGTGAGCAGTTCTTC
once . TRBJ2-5 TRBV15 CATSRDNSGGETQYF TGTGCCACCAGCAGAGATAACAGTGGAGGAGAGACCCAGTACTTC
. . TRBJ1-2 TRBV5-1 CASSLAVAAVNYGYTF TGCGCCAGCAGCTTGGCCGTTGCGGCGGTAAACTATGGCTACACCTTC
few . TRBJ1-5 TRBV19 CASSIQEAGNQPQHF TGTGCCAGTAGTATCCAGGAGGCGGGCAATCAGCCCCAGCATTTT
. TRBD2 TRBJ2-2 TRBV7-8 CASSLRTSATGELFF TGTGCCAGCAGCTTACGGACTAGCGCCACCGGGGAGCTGTTTTTT
. . TRBJ2-1 TRBV15 CATSRDLDRQKFF TGTGCCACCAGCAGAGATCTCGACAGGCAAAAGTTCTTC
. . TRBJ2-5 TRBV28 CASSSEYRVETQYF TGTGCCAGCAGTTCAGAGTACAGGGTCGAGACCCAGTACTTC
. . TRBJ1-3 TRBV10-3 CAISGDHSGNTIYF TGTGCCATCTCCGGCGACCACTCTGGAAACACCATATATTTT
. TRBD1 TRBJ2-5 TRBV5-4 CASSFWTGGEETQYF TGTGCCAGCAGCTTTTGGACAGGGGGCGAGGAGACCCAGTACTTC
. TRBD2 TRBJ2-2 TRBV9 CASSVRPGGTGELFF TGTGCCAGCAGCGTCCGGCCGGGGGGCACCGGGGAGCTGTTTTTT
. TRBD1 TRBJ1-1 TRBV18 CASSPQGANTEAFF TGTGCCAGCTCACCCCAGGGGGCGAACACTGAAGCTTTCTTT
. TRBD1 TRBJ1-6 TRBV18 CASSPTRQGSSYNSPLHF TGTGCCAGCTCACCAACGAGACAGGGGAGCTCCTATAATTCACCCCTCCACTTT
. TRBD1 TRBJ1-1 TRBV14 CASSPLLQGEGTEAFF TGTGCCAGCAGCCCCTTACTACAGGGGGAGGGCACTGAAGCTTTCTTT
. TRBD1 TRBJ2-1 TRBV27 CASSLRQGVGNEQFF TGTGCCAGCAGTTTGCGACAGGGGGTTGGCAATGAGCAGTTCTTC
few TRBD2 TRBJ2-3 TRBV10-3 CAISESLQWGLAGADTQYF TGTGCCATCAGTGAGTCATTACAGTGGGGACTAGCGGGGGCAGATACGCAGTATTTT
. . TRBJ1-4 TRBV29-1 CSVRGATNEKLFF TGCAGCGTTCGCGGGGCAACTAATGAAAAACTGTTTTTT
. . TRBJ1-5 TRBV28 CASSHGRLGQPQHF TGTGCCAGCAGTCACGGTCGTTTAGGTCAGCCCCAGCATTTT
. TRBD1 TRBJ1-4 TRBV7-9 CASSPYRDSGELFF TGTGCCAGCAGCCCGTACCGGGACAGTGGAGAGCTGTTTTTT
. . TRBJ2-2 TRBV6-6 CASSGRNGELFF TGTGCCAGCAGCGGGCGGAACGGGGAGCTGTTTTTT
. TRBD2 TRBJ2-1 TRBV5-4 CAGGGGGSYNEQFF TGTGCCGGCGGCGGGGGAGGATCCTACAATGAGCAGTTCTTC
. . TRBJ2-1 TRBV14 CASSREAGYSYNEQFF TGTGCCAGCAGCCGAGAAGCGGGTTACTCCTACAATGAGCAGTTCTTC
once . TRBJ1-3 TRBV14 CASSQLRPSYSGNTIYF TGTGCCAGCAGCCAATTGAGACCCTCGTACTCTGGAAACACCATATATTTT
. TRBD1 TRBJ1-5 TRBV5-8 CASSLGQTFNQPQHF TGTGCCAGCAGCCTGGGACAGACCTTCAATCAGCCCCAGCATTTT
. . TRBJ2-3 TRBV6-6 CASSRRRPGTDTQYF TGTGCCAGCAGTCGGCGCAGGCCGGGCACAGATACGCAGTATTTT
few . TRBJ1-2 TRBV5-1 CASGRGSYGYTF TGCGCCAGCGGAAGGGGTTCCTATGGCTACACCTTC
. TRBD1 TRBJ2-1 TRBV6-5 CASREDRGTYNEQFF TGTGCCAGCAGGGAGGACAGGGGCACCTACAATGAGCAGTTCTTC
. . TRBJ1-1 TRBV19 CASSLVNIRGHPNTEAFF TGTGCCAGTAGCCTAGTAAATATCCGGGGACACCCGAACACTGAAGCTTTCTTT